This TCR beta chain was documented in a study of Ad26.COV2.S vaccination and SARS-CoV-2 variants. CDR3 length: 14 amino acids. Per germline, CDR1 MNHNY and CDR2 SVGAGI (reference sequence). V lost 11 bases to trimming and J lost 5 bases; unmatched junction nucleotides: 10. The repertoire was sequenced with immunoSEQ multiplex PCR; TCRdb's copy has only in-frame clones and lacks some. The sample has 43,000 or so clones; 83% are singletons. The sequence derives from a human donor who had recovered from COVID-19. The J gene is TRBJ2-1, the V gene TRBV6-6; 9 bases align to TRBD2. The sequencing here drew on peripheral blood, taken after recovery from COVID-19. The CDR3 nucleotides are TGTGCCGTGTCCCCGGGACTAGCCCACAATGAGCAGTTCTTC. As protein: CAVSPGLAHNEQFF.